This TCR beta chain was recorded in a study of CD8+ T cells in alopecia areata. At the level of the study: Tofacitinib therapy lasting 6 to 18 months was followed by 6 months off drug.

Lesional scalp punch biopsies and peripheral blood were collected from alopecia areata patients. cDNA serving as the sequencing template came from extracted, reverse transcribed RNA. The data were produced by immunoSEQ multiplex PCR, yet TCRdb's version contains in-frame clones alone and is incomplete. The data contain around 16,000 clones, approximately 54% of them singletons. The germline V gene encodes CDR1 LNHDA and CDR2 SQIVND (reference sequence). The CDR3 is made up of 13 amino acids. The V and J ends lost 3 bases and 10 bases respectively, with 13 bases between them. This TCR came from a human donor with alopecia areata. This rearrangement joins TRBV19 to TRBJ2-1; D perhaps matches TRBD2 (6 bases). Sequencing input: skin. The CDR3 nucleotides are TGTGCCAGTAGTATTCCACCGGAGGGGGAGCAGTTCTTC. This translates into CASSIPPEGEQFF.